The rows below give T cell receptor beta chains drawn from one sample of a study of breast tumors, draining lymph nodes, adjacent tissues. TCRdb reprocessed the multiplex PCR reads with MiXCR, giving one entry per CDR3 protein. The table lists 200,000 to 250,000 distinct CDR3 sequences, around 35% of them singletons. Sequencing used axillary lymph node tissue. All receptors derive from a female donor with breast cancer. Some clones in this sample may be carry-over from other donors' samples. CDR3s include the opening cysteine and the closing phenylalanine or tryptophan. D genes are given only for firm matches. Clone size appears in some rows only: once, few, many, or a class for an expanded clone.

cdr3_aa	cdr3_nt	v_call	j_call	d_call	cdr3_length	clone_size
CSVDGRSRGNTQYF	TGCAGCGTTGACGGCCGGAGCAGGGGAAATACGCAGTATTTT	TRBV29-1	TRBJ2-3	NA	14	many
CSARDLPAGAPFGGELFF	TGCAGTGCTAGAGATCTTCCAGCGGGGGCGCCTTTCGGCGGGGAGCTGTTTTTT	TRBV20-1	TRBJ2-2	TRBD2	18	few
CATMGGPRADTQYF	TGTGCCACCATGGGGGGCCCGAGGGCAGATACGCAGTATTTT	TRBV24-1	TRBJ2-3	NA	14	NA
CATSDFRDANTGELFF	TGTGCCACCAGTGATTTTAGGGACGCGAACACCGGGGAGCTGTTTTTT	TRBV24-1	TRBJ2-2	NA	16	many
CSARDGNSPLHF	TGCAGTGCTAGAGACGGGAATTCACCCCTCCACTTT	TRBV20-1	TRBJ1-6	NA	12	NA
CSVGQGRSYEQYF	TGCAGCGTTGGACAGGGCCGATCCTACGAGCAGTACTTC	TRBV29-1	TRBJ2-7	TRBD1	13	many
CASSLGDRNGYTF	TGTGCCAGCAGCTTGGGGGACCGCAATGGCTACACCTTC	TRBV11-2	TRBJ1-2	NA	13	NA
CASSYSIGTGANEQFF	TGTGCCAGCAGTTACTCGATCGGGACAGGGGCGAATGAGCAGTTCTTC	TRBV6-5	TRBJ2-1	TRBD1	16	NA
CASSFTPSGYTF	TGTGCCAGCAGTTTTACCCCCAGTGGCTACACCTTC	TRBV28	TRBJ1-2	NA	12	NA
CASTDRVAFRYF	TGTGCCAGCACCGACAGGGTCGCGTTTCGGTACTTC	TRBV28	TRBJ2-7	TRBD1	12	NA
CASTPVGGPGQPQYF	TGTGCCAGTACCCCGGTAGGGGGACCTGGACAGCCCCAGTACTTC	TRBV19	TRBJ2-5	NA	15	once
CSATGQGAFYEQYF	TGCAGTGCCACTGGACAGGGGGCCTTCTACGAGCAGTACTTC	TRBV20-1	TRBJ2-7	TRBD1	14	few
CASSLRGDRAYNEQFF	TGTGCCAGCAGCTTAAGGGGGGACAGGGCGTACAATGAGCAGTTCTTC	TRBV7-3	TRBJ2-1	TRBD1	16	many
CASSPTPPSGRYQETQYF	TGTGCCAGCAGCCCCACCCCACCTAGCGGGAGGTACCAAGAGACCCAGTACTTC	TRBV14	TRBJ2-5	TRBD2	18	many
CASSWGDVENLFF	TGCGCCAGCAGCTGGGGGGACGTTGAAAACCTGTTTTTT	TRBV5-1	TRBJ1-4	NA	13	NA
CATSRGSRDSPLHF	TGTGCCACCTCTAGGGGTTCCAGGGATTCACCCCTCCACTTT	TRBV6-6	TRBJ1-6	NA	14	many
CASSARLAGGRNEQFF	TGTGCCAGCAGCGCGAGACTAGCGGGAGGGCGAAATGAGCAGTTCTTC	TRBV9	TRBJ2-1	TRBD2	16	many
CASSISTMDQPQHF	TGTGCCAGTAGTATCTCCACCATGGATCAGCCCCAGCATTTT	TRBV19	TRBJ1-5	NA	14	many
CASSWDPLSSYNSPLHF	TGTGCCAGCAGCTGGGACCCCCTGAGCTCCTATAATTCACCCCTCCACTTT	TRBV6-5	TRBJ1-6	NA	17	many
CASSPGGRQPQHF	TGTGCCAGCAGCCCAGGGGGCAGACAGCCCCAGCATTTT	TRBV7-2	TRBJ1-5	TRBD1	13	many
CASSLSRAEETQYF	TGTGCCAGCAGCTTGTCAAGAGCGGAAGAGACCCAGTACTTC	TRBV5-8	TRBJ2-5	NA	14	many
CASSAGVAGQETQYF	TGTGCCAGCAGCGCCGGGGTAGCTGGACAAGAGACCCAGTACTTC	TRBV9	TRBJ2-5	NA	15	NA
CASSLVTSGSPLHF	TGTGCCAGCAGCTTAGTGACGAGTGGTTCACCCCTCCACTTT	TRBV7-2	TRBJ1-6	NA	14	many
CSASARDRGTQETQYF	TGCAGTGCTAGTGCCCGGGACAGGGGAACCCAAGAGACCCAGTACTTC	TRBV20-1	TRBJ2-5	TRBD1	16	NA
CASSPETSGRSNEHF	TGTGCCAGCAGTCCGGAGACTAGCGGGAGGTCCAATGAGCATTTT	TRBV28	TRBJ1-5	NA	15	NA
CHHSRHGYEQYF	TGCCACCATTCGAGACACGGCTACGAGCAGTACTTC	TRBV15	TRBJ2-7	NA	12	NA
CASSFGNGELFF	TGCGCCAGCAGCTTTGGCAACGGGGAGCTGTTTTTT	TRBV5-1	TRBJ2-2	NA	12	many
CASSYTSGSNEQFF	TGCGCCAGCAGCTACACTAGCGGCTCCAATGAGCAGTTCTTC	TRBV5-1	TRBJ2-1	TRBD2	14	many
CASSLAFEGAAEQYF	TGTGCCAGCAGCTTGGCCTTCGAGGGGGCAGCTGAGCAGTACTTC	TRBV5-4	TRBJ2-7	TRBD1	15	many
CASLGNTEAFF	TGTGCCAGCCTCGGGAACACTGAAGCTTTCTTT	TRBV2	TRBJ1-1	NA	11	NA
CASNGGRLAEETQYF	TGTGCCAGCAACGGTGGGAGGCTAGCGGAAGAGACCCAGTACTTC	TRBV2	TRBJ2-5	TRBD2	15	NA
CASSPPGQGAIEQFF	TGCGCCAGCAGCCCTCCGGGACAGGGGGCTATCGAACAGTTCTTC	TRBV5-1	TRBJ2-1	TRBD1	15	many
CASSLGAQWQETQYF	TGTGCCAGCAGCTTGGGGGCCCAGTGGCAAGAGACCCAGTACTTC	TRBV7-2	TRBJ2-5	NA	15	many
CASSQDPLRENYYEQYF	TGCGCCAGCAGCCAAGATCCTTTGCGGGAGAACTACTACGAGCAGTACTTC	TRBV4-1	TRBJ2-7	TRBD2	17	many
CASSLRRETQYF	TGTGCCAGCAGCCTACGAAGAGAGACCCAGTACTTC	TRBV4-2	TRBJ2-5	NA	12	many
CASSSQGGGFSGNTIYF	TGTGCCAGCAGCTCCCAGGGAGGGGGATTCTCTGGAAACACCATATATTTT	TRBV7-9	TRBJ1-3	NA	17	many
CASREDRGGNYGYTF	TGTGCCAGCAGAGAGGACAGGGGAGGAAACTATGGCTACACCTTC	TRBV6-5	TRBJ1-2	TRBD1	15	many
CASSLGEQGLGYTF	TGCGCCAGCAGCTTGGGGGAACAGGGATTGGGCTACACCTTC	TRBV5-1	TRBJ1-2	NA	14	many
CASSLPTAANVLTF	TGTGCCAGCAGCTTACCGACTGCGGCCAACGTCCTGACTTTC	TRBV5-4	TRBJ2-6	NA	14	few
CASSLVAGGPEQYF	TGTGCCAGCAGCTTAGTAGCGGGAGGGCCCGAGCAGTACTTC	TRBV7-2	TRBJ2-7	TRBD2	14	NA
CASSPTQRNTIYF	TGTGCCAGCAGCCCGACCCAACGAAACACCATATATTTT	TRBV7-2	TRBJ1-3	NA	13	many
CASSLRLAGGLNNEQFF	TGTGCCAGCAGCCTAAGACTAGCGGGGGGCCTAAACAATGAGCAGTTCTTC	TRBV9	TRBJ2-1	TRBD2	17	many
CASGTGTGPFEQYF	TGTGCCAGCGGAACCGGGACAGGGCCTTTCGAGCAGTACTTC	TRBV6-1	TRBJ2-7	TRBD1	14	NA
CATSRRTGLNTGELFF	TGTGCCACCAGCAGAAGGACAGGTCTCAACACCGGGGAGCTGTTTTTT	TRBV15	TRBJ2-2	TRBD1	16	many
CASSLGGQLRTDTQYF	TGTGCCAGCAGCTTAGGGGGGCAGCTGCGCACAGATACGCAGTATTTT	TRBV5-5	TRBJ2-3	NA	16	NA
CASSLRQGTSGNSNEQFF	TGCGCCAGCAGCTTGCGCCAGGGGACTAGCGGAAACTCCAATGAGCAGTTCTTC	TRBV5-1	TRBJ2-1	TRBD2	18	once
CASSLVVSLNEQFF	TGTGCCAGCAGCTTAGTTGTCTCTCTCAATGAGCAGTTCTTC	TRBV11-2	TRBJ2-1	NA	14	many
CSARVSGGETQYF	TGCAGTGCTAGAGTATCAGGGGGAGAGACCCAGTACTTC	TRBV20-1	TRBJ2-5	TRBD1	13	many
CATSDAGRGTVSYGYTF	TGTGCCACCAGTGATGCAGGCCGTGGGACCGTTAGTTATGGCTACACCTTC	TRBV24-1	TRBJ1-2	NA	17	NA
CASSDPRFSGANVLTF	TGCGCCAGCAGCGACCCGAGATTCTCTGGGGCCAACGTCCTGACTTTC	TRBV4-1	TRBJ2-6	NA	16	NA
CASSPVGRLAVYEHF	TGTGCTAGCAGCCCAGTGGGGAGGCTAGCGGTCTACGAGCATTTT	TRBV7-7	TRBJ1-5	NA	15	NA
CASRPARLASYEQYF	TGTGCCAGCAGACCCGCCCGGCTAGCTTCCTACGAGCAGTACTTC	TRBV6-5	TRBJ2-7	NA	15	many
CASSQVGVRRGGRGTGELFF	TGCGCCAGCAGCCAAGTAGGGGTGCGGCGGGGGGGCCGCGGCACCGGGGAGCTGTTTTTT	TRBV4-3	TRBJ2-2	TRBD2	20	few
CASSPQGNQPQHF	TGTGCCAGCAGTCCACAGGGCAATCAGCCCCAGCATTTT	TRBV7-2	TRBJ1-5	NA	13	many
CATIHDGTERYGYTF	TGTGCCACCATCCACGACGGGACCGAGCGGTATGGCTACACCTTC	TRBV6-5	TRBJ1-2	NA	15	NA
CASSLAGTGISPLHF	TGTGCCAGCAGCTTGGCGGGGACGGGGATTTCACCCCTCCACTTT	TRBV5-5	TRBJ1-6	NA	15	many
CASSLLGQGVYINEQYF	TGTGCCAGCAGCTTATTGGGACAGGGGGTCTATATCAACGAGCAGTACTTC	TRBV7-2	TRBJ2-7	TRBD1	17	many
CASGVYNTRAYSPLHF	TGTGCCAGCGGAGTGTACAACACTAGGGCTTATTCACCCCTCCACTTT	TRBV28	TRBJ1-6	NA	16	NA
CANSLGDNQPQHF	TGTGCCAACAGCTTAGGGGACAATCAGCCCCAGCATTTT	TRBV7-2	TRBJ1-5	NA	13	NA